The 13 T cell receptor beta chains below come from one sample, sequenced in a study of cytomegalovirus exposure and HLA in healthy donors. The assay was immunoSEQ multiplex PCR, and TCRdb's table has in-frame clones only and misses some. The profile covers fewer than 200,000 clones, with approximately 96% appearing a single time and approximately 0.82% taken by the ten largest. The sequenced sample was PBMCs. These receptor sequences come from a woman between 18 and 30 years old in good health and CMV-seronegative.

The CDR3, as DNA: TGTGCCAGCAGCTTGGGGGGGGGTGGCAACACTGAAGCTTTCTTT. This sequence encodes CASSLGGGGNTEAFF. The chain couples TRBV9 to TRBJ1-1; D is perhaps TRBD1 (5 bases). V shed 4 bases and J shed 2 bases, with 15 bases lying between them. CDR3 length equals 15 residues. In germline, CDR1 is SGDLS, CDR2 YYNGEE.

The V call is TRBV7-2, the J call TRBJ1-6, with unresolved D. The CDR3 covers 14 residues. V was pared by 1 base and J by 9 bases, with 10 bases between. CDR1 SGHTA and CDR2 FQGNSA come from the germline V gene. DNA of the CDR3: TGTGCCAGCAGCTTAGGACCCGGAGGTTCACCCCTCCACTTT. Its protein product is CASSLGPGGSPLHF.

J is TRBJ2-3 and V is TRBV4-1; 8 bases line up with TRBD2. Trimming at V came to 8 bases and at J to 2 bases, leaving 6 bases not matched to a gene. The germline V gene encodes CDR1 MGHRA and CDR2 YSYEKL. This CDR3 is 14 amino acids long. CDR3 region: CASAGTRNTDTQYF. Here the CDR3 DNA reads TGCGCCAGCGCCGGGACTAGAAACACAGATACGCAGTATTTT.

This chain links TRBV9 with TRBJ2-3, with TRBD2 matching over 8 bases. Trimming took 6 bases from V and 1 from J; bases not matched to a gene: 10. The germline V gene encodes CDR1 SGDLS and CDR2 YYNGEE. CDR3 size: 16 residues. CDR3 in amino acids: CASTPEGRGGTDTQYF. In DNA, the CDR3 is TGTGCCAGCACCCCCGAGGGGCGGGGGGGCACAGATACGCAGTATTTT. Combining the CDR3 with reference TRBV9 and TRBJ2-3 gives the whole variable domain DSGVTQTPKHLITATGQRVTLRCSPRSGDLSVYWYQQSLDQGLQFLIQYYNGEERAKGNILERFSAQQFPDLHSELNLSSLELGDSALYFCASTPEGRGGTDTQYFGPGTRLTVL.

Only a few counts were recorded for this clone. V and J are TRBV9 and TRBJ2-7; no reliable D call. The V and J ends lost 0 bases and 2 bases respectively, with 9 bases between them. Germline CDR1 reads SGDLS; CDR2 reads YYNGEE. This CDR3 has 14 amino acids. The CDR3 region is CASSVDYGTYEQYF. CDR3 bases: TGTGCCAGCAGCGTAGACTATGGCACCTACGAGCAGTACTTC.

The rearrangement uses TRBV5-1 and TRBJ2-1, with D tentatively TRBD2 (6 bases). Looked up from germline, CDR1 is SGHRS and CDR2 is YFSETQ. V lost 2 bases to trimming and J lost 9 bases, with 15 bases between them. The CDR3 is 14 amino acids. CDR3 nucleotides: TGCGCCAGCAGCTTCGGGACTTCGTCTCTTGAGCAGTTCTTC. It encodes CASSFGTSSLEQFF. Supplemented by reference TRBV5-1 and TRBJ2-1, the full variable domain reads KAGVTQTPRYLIKTRGQQVTLSCSPISGHRSVSWYQQTPGQGLQFLFEYFSETQRNKGNFPGRFSGRQFSNSRSEMNVSTLELGDSALYLCASSFGTSSLEQFFGPGTRLTVL.

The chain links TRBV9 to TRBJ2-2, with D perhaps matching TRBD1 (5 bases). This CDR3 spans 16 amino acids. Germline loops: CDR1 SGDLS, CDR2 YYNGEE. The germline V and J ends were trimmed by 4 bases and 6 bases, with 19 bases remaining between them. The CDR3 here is CASSTPNNQGPGELFF. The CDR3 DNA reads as TGTGCCAGCAGCACCCCCAACAATCAGGGCCCCGGGGAGCTGTTTTTT.

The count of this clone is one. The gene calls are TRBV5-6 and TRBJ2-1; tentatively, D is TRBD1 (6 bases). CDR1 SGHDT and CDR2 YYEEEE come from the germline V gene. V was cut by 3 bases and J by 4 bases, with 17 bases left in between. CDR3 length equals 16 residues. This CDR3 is CASSYPRTDQYNEQFF. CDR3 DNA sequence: TGTGCCAGCAGCTACCCTCGGACAGACCAGTACAATGAGCAGTTCTTC.

The CDR3 loop is CAWSVGRGNEKLFF. The CDR3 coding sequence is TGTGCCTGGAGTGTAGGAAGGGGGAATGAAAAACTGTTTTTT. This chain links TRBV30 with TRBJ1-4; the D gene is possibly TRBD1 (6 bases). Deletions cut 0 bases from V and 5 bases from J, with 10 bases between. This CDR3 is built from 14 residues. Germline assignment: CDR1 GTSNPN and CDR2 SVGIG (reference sequence).

The CDR3 DNA reads as TGTGCCAGCAAGAGGGCGCCGTACGAGCAGTACTTC. This sequence encodes CASKRAPYEQYF. This rearrangement joins TRBV6-5 to TRBJ2-7; a possible D gene is TRBD2 (5 bases). This CDR3 region has 12 residues. Trimming cost V 7 bases and J 4 bases, with 11 bases left between them. The germline V gene encodes CDR1 MNHEY and CDR2 SVGAGI.

The CDR3 loop is CAQRQGASPWDTEAFF. The CDR3 coding sequence is TGTGCCCAAAGACAGGGGGCGAGTCCGTGGGACACTGAAGCTTTCTTT. This sequence joins TRBV30 and TRBJ1-1, with 10 positions matching TRBD1. In germline, CDR1 is GTSNPN, CDR2 SVGIG (reference sequence). The CDR3 sequence is 16 residues long. V trimming: 8 bases; J trimming: 3 bases; junction bases outside the gene matches: 15.

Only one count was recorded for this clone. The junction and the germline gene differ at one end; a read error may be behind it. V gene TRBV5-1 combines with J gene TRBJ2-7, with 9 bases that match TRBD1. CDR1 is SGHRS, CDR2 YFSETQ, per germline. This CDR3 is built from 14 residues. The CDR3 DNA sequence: TGCGCCAGCAGCCTGGGCCCAGGGGACAGGGTCCCTGACTTC. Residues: CASSLGPGDRVPDF.

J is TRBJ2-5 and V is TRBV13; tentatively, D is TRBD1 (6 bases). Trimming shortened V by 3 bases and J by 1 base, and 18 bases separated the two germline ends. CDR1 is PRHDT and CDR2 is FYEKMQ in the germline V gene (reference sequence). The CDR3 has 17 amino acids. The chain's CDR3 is CASSLRRTTGVQETQYF. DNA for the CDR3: TGTGCCAGCAGCTTGAGAAGGACGACAGGCGTCCAAGAGACCCAGTACTTC.